The 20 T cell receptor beta chains below come from one sample, sequenced in a study of blood T cells in healthy people across ages. A sample-barcoded 5' primer and a J-beta primer mix were used in a second PCR of about 7 to 11 cycles. One entry per CDR3 protein results from TCRdb running MiXCR on the 5' RACE reads. The sample contains roughly 860,000 distinct CDR3 sequences, around 68% of which appear only once. Material: blood. The receptors were sampled from a man aged 25 to 45 in good health.

The chain recombines TRBV5-1 with TRBJ2-1; D may correspond to TRBD1 or TRBD2 (5 bases each). CDR1 and CDR2 (germline): SGHRS, YFSETQ. Trimming took 4 bases from V and 0 from J, leaving 14 bases between them. The CDR3 has 16 amino acids. CDR3 loop: CASSTGRRTSYNEQFF. CDR3 in DNA: TGCGCCAGCAGCACGGGACGGCGGACCTCCTACAATGAGCAGTTCTTC.

CDR3 loop: CASRDYQFTDTQYF. CDR3 sequence (DNA): TGTGCCAGCAGAGACTACCAGTTCACTGATACGCAGTATTTT. The chain recombines TRBV6-2 or TRBV6-3 with TRBJ2-3; D is possibly TRBD2 (5 bases). The germline gives CDR1 MNHEY, CDR2 SVGEGT. The V end was cut by 6 bases, the J end by 6 bases, with 16 bases between. This CDR3 has 14 residues.

This chain joins TRBV3-1 and TRBJ2-1; D gene uncertain. Germline CDR1 and CDR2: LGHDT and YNNKEL (reference sequence). This CDR3 is built from 13 residues. V lost 0 bases to trimming and J lost 13 bases, with 13 bases between them. CDR3 amino acids: CASSQDAASHQFF. The CDR3 bases are TGTGCCAGCAGCCAAGATGCAGCGAGCCATCAGTTCTTC.

This chain connects TRBV29-1 to TRBJ2-3, with 11 positions matching TRBD2. Germline CDR1 is SQVTM and CDR2 is ANQGSEA. V gave up 4 bases and J gave up 4 bases; unmatched junction bases: 10. This CDR3 region has 16 residues. The CDR3 protein is CSVASSSGGTPDTQYF. The CDR3 nucleotides read TGCAGCGTTGCTTCTTCTAGCGGGGGGACCCCAGATACGCAGTATTTT.

The V call is TRBV13, the J call TRBJ2-1; possible D gene TRBD2, 5 bases. The CDR3 runs to 15 residues. CDR1 and CDR2 from the germline V gene are PRHDT and FYEKMQ (reference sequence). The ends were cut back, 4 bases at V and 8 bases at J, with 18 bases in the middle. The CDR3 DNA sequence: TGTGCCAGCAGCTCCCTGACTTCGGGGATCGATGAGCAGTTCTTC. This translates into CASSSLTSGIDEQFF. Supplemented by reference TRBV13 and TRBJ2-1, the full variable domain reads AAGVIQSPRHLIKEKRETATLKCYPIPRHDTVYWYQQGPGQDPQFLISFYEKMQSDKGSIPDRFSAQQFSDYHSELNMSSLELGDSALYFCASSSLTSGIDEQFFGPGTRLTVL.

This chain connects TRBV7-6 to TRBJ2-1, with no clear D. CDR1 and CDR2 (germline): SGHVS, FNYEAQ. Between the trimmed V and J ends, which lost 0 bases and 6 bases, there was a span of 9 bases. This CDR3 comprises 14 residues. CDR3 nucleotides: TGTGCCAGCAGCTTAGCGCGGAGTACCAATGAGCAGTTCTTC. Translation gives CASSLARSTNEQFF.

The V call is TRBV7-2, the J call TRBJ2-1; D is unresolved. The CDR3 has 16 residues. Germline-derived CDR1 and CDR2 are SGHTA and FQGNSA. With 5 bases removed from V and 5 bases from J, the gap between germline ends came to 19 bases. This CDR3 reads CASSRTIPIYDNEQFF. The DNA of the CDR3 is TGTGCCAGCAGCAGGACCATCCCGATTTATGACAATGAGCAGTTCTTC. The complete variable domain, with remaining parts taken from reference TRBV7-2 and TRBJ2-1, reads GAGVSQSPSNKVTEKGKDVELRCDPISGHTALYWYRQSLGQGLEFLIYFQGNSAPDKSGLPSDRFSAERTGGSVSTLTIQRTQQEDSAVYLCASSRTIPIYDNEQFFGPGTRLTVL.

The chain is built from TRBV5-1 and TRBJ1-2; unclear D gene. Trimming shortened V by 0 bases and J by 0 bases, and 15 bases separated the two germline ends. From germline, CDR1 is SGHRS and CDR2 YFSETQ. The CDR3 contains 17 residues. The CDR3 spells CASSLAFGEIANYGYTF. CDR3 DNA: TGCGCCAGCAGCTTGGCCTTCGGGGAGATAGCTAACTATGGCTACACCTTC.

This clonotype showed up just a few times. The gene calls are TRBV5-5 and TRBJ2-1; tentative D call: TRBD2 (5 bases). Trimming cost V 10 bases and J 1 base, with 12 bases left between them. CDR1 and CDR2 from the germline V gene are SGHKS and YYEKEE (reference sequence). CDR3 length equals 13 residues. CDR3 protein: CASLDSSYNEQFF. The CDR3 DNA follows: TGTGCCTCCTTGGACTCTTCCTACAATGAGCAGTTCTTC.

The genes are TRBV5-1 and TRBJ2-5, with 8 nucleotides matching TRBD1. The J call is doubtful: the DNA matches TRBJ2-7 better. Germline CDR1 SGHRS, CDR2 YFSETQ. CDR3 length: 17 residues. The CDR3 region has the DNA TGCGCCAGCAGTTACGTCCGAGACAGGGGAACGAGGAACGAGCAGTACTTC. Protein: CASSYVRDRGTRNEQYF.

This clonotype was seen only once. This chain uses TRBV11-3 with TRBJ2-1, with D possibly being TRBD1 (6 bases). The CDR3 is made up of 13 amino acids. V was clipped by 2 bases and J by 6 bases, with 8 bases between them. Germline V CDR1 and CDR2: SGHNT, YENEEA. In nucleotides, the CDR3 is TGTGCCAGCAGCTTAATGACAGGCAATGAGCAGTTCTTC. Amino acid sequence: CASSLMTGNEQFF.

The chain couples TRBV4-3 to TRBJ2-4; tentative D call: TRBD1 (7 bases). Deletions cut 1 base from V and 3 bases from J, with 16 bases between. The germline gives CDR1 LGHNA, CDR2 YSLEER. This CDR3 contains 17 residues. CDR3 in amino acids: CASSQGFLRDSKNIQYF. CDR3 sequence (DNA): TGCGCCAGCAGCCAAGGGTTTTTGCGGGACAGCAAAAACATTCAGTACTTC.

In regard to this clonotype: Sequence at one end of the junction differs from germline and may be a read error. This rearrangement joins TRBV20-1 to TRBJ2-4; the match to TRBD1 covers 8 bases. The end of the DNA aligns better with TRBJ2-7, so the J call may be wrong. Germline CDR1 reads DFQATT; CDR2 reads SNEGSKA (reference sequence). This CDR3 is built from 14 residues. The CDR3 is CSTRDRQGTYEQYF. The DNA for the CDR3 is TGCAGTACTAGAGATCGACAGGGGACCTACGAGCAGTACTTC.

CDR3 in amino acids: CASRGRTGHETQYF. CDR3 coding DNA: TGTGCCAGCAGAGGACGGACAGGGCATGAGACCCAGTACTTC. This chain joins TRBV6-1 and TRBJ2-5, with TRBD1 matching over 8 bases. J was trimmed by 5 bases and V by 6 bases; bases with no gene match: 8. The germline CDR1 and CDR2 sequences are MNHNS and SASEGT. The CDR3 contains 14 residues.

The CDR3 nucleotides read TGCAGCGCCAACAAGCCGGGACAGGCACCCTACGAGCAGTACTTC. It yields the protein CSANKPGQAPYEQYF. This rearrangement joins TRBV29-1 to TRBJ2-7; TRBD1 agrees at 8 bases. V trimming: 7 bases; J trimming: 2 bases; junction bases outside the gene matches: 13. The CDR3 is made up of 15 amino acids. CDR1 is SQVTM and CDR2 is ANQGSEA in the germline V gene.

This chain joins TRBV20-1 and TRBJ2-5; D is undetermined. Germline V lookup: CDR1 DFQATT, CDR2 SNEGSKA (reference sequence). The CDR3 is 11 residues long. V was cut by 5 bases and J by 2 bases, with 6 bases left in between. The CDR3 here is CSAQHQETQYF. The CDR3 DNA follows: TGCAGTGCTCAACATCAAGAGACCCAGTACTTC.

This chain joins TRBV6-7 and TRBJ2-1, with D tentatively TRBD1 (6 bases). TRBV6-7 is marked as an open reading frame, function uncertain. The length of the CDR3 is 14 residues. V lost 4 bases and J 13 bases, leaving 20 bases between the germline ends. For the CDR3, the DNA is TGTGCCAGCAGTTTTTGGGACATCCAGGAGACCCAGTTCTTC. Protein: CASSFWDIQETQFF.

V usage is TRBV4-3 and J usage is TRBJ2-4, with TRBD2 as a possible D gene (6 bases). In germline, CDR1 is LGHNA, CDR2 YSLEER. The CDR3 has 15 amino acids. The ends were cut back, 0 bases at V and 13 bases at J, with 19 bases in the middle. The CDR3 nucleotides are TGCGCCAGCAGCCAAGAACTCGGGAGAGGGTCAGAGCAGTACTTC. This encodes CASSQELGRGSEQYF.

CDR3 sequence reads: CASSLGSAQYQETQYF. The CDR3 DNA is TGTGCCAGCAGCTTAGGCTCAGCGCAATACCAAGAGACCCAGTACTTC. The J gene is TRBJ2-5, the V gene TRBV13; D unclear. CDR3 length: 16 amino acids. Germline values: CDR1 PRHDT, CDR2 FYEKMQ (reference sequence). Trimming left V 0 bases short and J 0 bases short, with 11 bases between.

The V and J genes are TRBV29-1 and TRBJ2-5; D not certain. The CDR3 covers 12 residues. V was cut by 2 bases and J by 5 bases, with 9 bases left in between. The germline V gene encodes CDR1 SQVTM and CDR2 ANQGSEA. In DNA form, the CDR3 reads TGCAGCGTTGAAAGAAGTGGGGAGACCCAGTACTTC. It specifies CSVERSGETQYF. The variable domain in full, completed from reference TRBV29-1 and TRBJ2-5, reads SAVISQKPSRDICQRGTSLTIQCQVDSQVTMMFWYRQQPGQSLTLIATANQGSEATYESGFVIDKFPISRPNLTFSTLTVSNMSPEDSSIYLCSVERSGETQYFGPGTRLLVL.